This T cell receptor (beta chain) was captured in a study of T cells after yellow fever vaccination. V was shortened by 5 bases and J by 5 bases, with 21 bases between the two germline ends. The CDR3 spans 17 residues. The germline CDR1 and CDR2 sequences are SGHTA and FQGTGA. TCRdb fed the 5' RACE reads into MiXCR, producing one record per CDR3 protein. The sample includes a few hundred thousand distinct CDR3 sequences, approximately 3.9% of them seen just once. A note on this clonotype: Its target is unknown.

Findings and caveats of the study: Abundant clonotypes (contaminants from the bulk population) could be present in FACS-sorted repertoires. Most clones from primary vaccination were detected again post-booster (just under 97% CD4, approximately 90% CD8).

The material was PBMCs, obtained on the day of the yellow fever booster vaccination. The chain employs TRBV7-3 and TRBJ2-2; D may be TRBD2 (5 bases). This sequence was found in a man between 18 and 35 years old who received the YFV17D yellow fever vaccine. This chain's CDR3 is CASSPPSGIGLTGELFF. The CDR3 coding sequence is TGTGCCAGCAGCCCCCCTTCGGGGATTGGCCTAACCGGGGAGCTGTTTTTT.